This entry concerns a single TCR beta chain. What it recognizes is unknown. These data are taken from a study of cytomegalovirus exposure and HLA in healthy donors. Study observations and caveats: Researchers catalogued about 150 TCR beta chains as cytomegalovirus-associated. Reports credit the classifier with highly specific, highly sensitive diagnosis of cytomegalovirus status. In a later analysis, TCR beta V- and J-gene trimming was associated with a missense DCLRE1C variant.

Trimming cost V 4 bases and J 2 bases; bases outside gene matches: 7. The CDR3 contains 17 residues. Germline CDR1 reads KGHSH; CDR2 reads LQKENI. PCR primers comprised 60 Vbeta and 13 Jbeta primers. Clones were sequenced by immunoSEQ multiplex PCR, and TCRdb holds only the in-frame ones, with some missing. The data show 130,000 or so clones, roughly four fifths seen once. What was sequenced was PBMCs. The chain carries TRBV18 and TRBJ2-1, with 11 bases that match TRBD2. The receptor was isolated from a female donor in good health and CMV-seropositive. The CDR3 bases are TGTGCCAGCTCACTAACTAGCGGGAGTTCCGCCTACAATGAGCAGTTCTTC. Encoded protein: CASSLTSGSSAYNEQFF.